This T cell receptor (beta chain) was sequenced during a study of T cells in Graves' hyperthyroidism and ophthalmopathy. Amplified TCR beta CDR3 regions derived from RNA transcripts. TCR CDR3 underwent first-round RT-PCR with the HTBI primer set. TCRdb re-called the multiplex PCR reads through MiXCR, storing one row per CDR3 protein. The table includes fewer than 400,000 distinct CDR3 sequences, about 14% detected once. Study observations and caveats: Blood shared most expanded thyroid clonotypes above 0.001. A model using 13 V-J features told ophthalmopathy apart from stable hyperthyroidism. Before onset, ophthalmopathy was predicted by the model a median approximately 6.7 months earlier.

The CDR3 has 13 residues. Germline-derived CDR1 and CDR2 are SGHRS and YFSETQ. V was trimmed by 0 bases and J by 0 bases, leaving 3 bases between them. This clonotype was seen only a few times. Its specificity is not known. This TCR derives from a man aged 50 to 60 with Graves' ophthalmopathy. V is TRBV5-1 and J is TRBJ2-5; D remains unclear. Specimen: blood. Here the CDR3 reads CASSLVYQETQYF. The CDR3 DNA follows: TGCGCCAGCAGCTTGGTGTACCAAGAGACCCAGTACTTC.